The 5 T cell receptor beta chains listed next were all sequenced from one sample in a study of CD8 T cells in Susac syndrome. With random hexamers, roughly 0.45 to 1 ug RNA was reverse transcribed. TCRdb re-called the immunoSEQ multiplex PCR reads through MiXCR, storing one row per CDR3 protein. The sample records about 130,000 distinct CDR3 sequences, roughly 80% being singletons. Input material: CD8+ T cells from PBMCs. Receptors originate from a human donor with multiple sclerosis.

The chain employs TRBV7-3 and TRBJ1-5, with D perhaps matching TRBD1 (5 bases). Trimming took off 5 bases at V and 6 bases at J, with 17 bases between the two ends. Germline V gene sequence: CDR1 SGHTA, CDR2 FQGTGA. The CDR3 has 15 residues. The CDR3 DNA reads as TGTGCCAGCAGCCTCGACAGTCTCGGGGTTCAGCCCCAGCATTTT. Translated, it gives CASSLDSLGVQPQHF.

The chain links TRBV7-9 to TRBJ1-1; possibly TRBD1 for D (5 bases). V was clipped by 5 bases and J by 11 bases, with 15 bases between them. The CDR3 is made up of 12 amino acids. From germline, CDR1 is SEHNR and CDR2 FQNEAQ (reference sequence). The CDR3 loop reads CASSTGTGGAFF. In DNA, the CDR3 is TGTGCCAGCAGCACCGGGACCGGAGGGGCTTTCTTT.

This sequence joins TRBV5-6 and TRBJ1-3; D remains unclear. The CDR3 contains 15 residues. Trimming cost V 1 base and J 1 base, with 9 bases left between them. Per the germline V gene, CDR1 is SGHDT and CDR2 is YYEEEE. The CDR3 reads CASSLPRRSGNTIYF. The CDR3 bases are TGTGCCAGCAGCTTGCCACGTCGTTCTGGAAACACCATATATTTT.

The chain carries TRBV15 and TRBJ1-4, with 8 bases aligning to TRBD1. Trimming at V came to 1 base and at J to 3 bases, leaving 7 bases not matched to a gene. CDR1 LNHNV and CDR2 YYDKDF come from the germline V gene (reference sequence). The CDR3 covers 17 residues. DNA for the CDR3: TGTGCCACCAGCAGAGGGCAGGGGGCCGGGGCTAATGAAAAACTGTTTTTT. Protein sequence: CATSRGQGAGANEKLFF.

This clonotype has just one count. The J gene is TRBJ2-5, the V gene TRBV12-3 or TRBV12-4, with D possibly matching TRBD2 (6 bases). Trimming removed 3 bases from V and 5 bases from J, with 13 bases in between. CDR3 length equals 14 residues. CDR3 bases: TGTGCCAGCAGTTTGGAGGCAGGGAGGGAGACCCAGTACTTC. It encodes CASSLEAGRETQYF.